This entry lists 32 T cell receptor beta chains sequenced from one sample in a study of identical twins. TCRdb used MiXCR to reprocess the 5' RACE reads, holding one entry per CDR3 protein. The data show hundreds of thousands of distinct CDR3 sequences, 15% to 20% seen once. These data also formed part of another study, on T cells expressing NK-cell markers.

Sequences were obtained from PBMCs. The source of these receptors is a woman between 18 and 29 years old in good health.

The genes are TRBV2 and TRBJ2-7; D possibly corresponds to TRBD1 (6 bases). Germline V CDR1 and CDR2: SNHLY, FYNNEI. The CDR3 consists of 13 residues. The V gene lost 4 bases and the J gene lost 3 bases, with 10 bases spanning the gap. DNA for the CDR3: TGTGCCAGCAGTGTGGGCAGGGGCTACGAGCAGTACTTC. It encodes CASSVGRGYEQYF.

This chain connects TRBV18 to TRBJ2-7, with D possibly matching TRBD1 (5 bases). Per the germline V gene, CDR1 is KGHSH and CDR2 is LQKENI. CDR3 length equals 16 residues. V was pared by 3 bases and J by 9 bases, with 24 bases between. CDR3 amino acids: CASSPYGVAFGARQYF. The CDR3 nucleotides read TGTGCCAGCTCACCCTATGGAGTCGCCTTTGGGGCGCGGCAGTACTTC.

The sample holds many counts of this clonotype. This chain joins TRBV18 and TRBJ2-5; unclear D gene. V lost 8 bases, J lost 4 bases, and 14 bases lay in between. The CDR3 covers 13 residues. Per germline, CDR1 KGHSH and CDR2 LQKENI. CDR3 DNA: TGTGCCAGCCGGGTGGGCGCAGGAGAGACCCAGTACTTC. Encoded protein: CASRVGAGETQYF.

The sample holds many counts of this clonotype. The rearrangement joins TRBV5-5 to TRBJ2-5, with unresolved D. Looked up from germline, CDR1 is SGHKS and CDR2 is YYEKEE (reference sequence). V was pared by 2 bases and J by 0 bases, with 5 bases between. The CDR3 totals 13 residues. The CDR3 region is CASSFGYQETQYF. CDR3 bases: TGTGCCAGCAGCTTCGGGTACCAAGAGACCCAGTACTTC.

This clonotype was seen only a few times. The gene calls are TRBV20-1 and TRBJ1-5; 8 bases line up with TRBD1. The germline V gene has CDR1 DFQATT and CDR2 SNEGSKA (reference sequence). The CDR3 is 13 residues long. The V gene end was trimmed by 5 bases and the J gene end by 1 base; junction bases not matched to a gene: 1. DNA of the CDR3: TGCAGTGCTCAGGGGGCCAGCAATCAGCCCCAGCATTTT. This translates into CSAQGASNQPQHF.

This clonotype was seen a handful of times. Written as DNA, the CDR3 is TGTGCCAGCAGCTTAGATGTAGGCGGACACCAGTCTAGGGAGCAGTACTTC. Translating gives CASSLDVGGHQSREQYF. The chain has TRBV11-2 and TRBJ2-7; a possible D gene is TRBD1 (5 bases). The CDR3 covers 17 residues. The germline V and J ends were trimmed by 0 bases and 7 bases, with 22 bases remaining between them. CDR1 and CDR2 from the germline V gene are SGHAT and FQNNGV. Using reference TRBV11-2 and TRBJ2-7 for the parts outside the CDR3, the full variable domain is EAGVAQSPRYKIIEKRQSVAFWCNPISGHATLYWYQQILGQGPKLLIQFQNNGVVDDSQLPKDRFSAERLKGVDSTLKIQPAKLEDSAVYLCASSLDVGGHQSREQYFGPGTRLTVT.

The V gene is TRBV5-1, the J gene TRBJ2-1, with TRBD2 identical over 10 bases. V was clipped by 3 bases and J by 3 bases; unmatched bases: 6. The V gene's germline CDR1 is SGHRS and CDR2 YFSETQ. This CDR3 has 16 residues. The CDR3 DNA is TGCGCCAGCAGCTCTAGCGGGGGAAGGGGCTACAATGAGCAGTTCTTC. It codes for CASSSSGGRGYNEQFF.

This clonotype was found a few times. The chain couples TRBV12-3 or TRBV12-4 to TRBJ2-2; 9 bases are a match to TRBD2. V lost 6 bases, J lost 5 bases, and 16 bases stayed unmatched. This CDR3 has 18 amino acids. Written as DNA, the CDR3 is TGTGCCAGCAGCCTATTCCGACTAAAGCGGGGGGAAACCGGGGAGCTGTTTTTT. This encodes CASSLFRLKRGETGELFF.

In its sample, this clonotype was seen a few times. The chain joins TRBV6-5 to TRBJ2-5, with 10 bases that match TRBD2. CDR1 and CDR2 (germline): MNHEY, SVGAGI. The CDR3 has 13 residues. V was pared by 4 bases and J by 7 bases, with 3 bases of the junction left unmatched. CDR3 region: CASSSASGGTQYF. In nucleotides, the CDR3 is TGTGCCAGCAGTTCGGCTAGCGGGGGGACCCAGTACTTC.

As regards this clonotype: Relative to the germline gene, one junction end is altered; a read error may explain this. The J gene is TRBJ1-2, the V gene TRBV4-1; D ambiguous. Germline values: CDR1 MGHRA, CDR2 YSYEKL. The CDR3 sequence is 13 residues long. CDR3 region: CARSPGLGNGYTF. The CDR3 region has the DNA TGTGCCAGGAGCCCTGGACTGGGGAATGGCTACACCTTC.

In DNA form, the CDR3 reads TGTGCCAGCAGCGCTCGGACAGGAGCTGACTTGGGCTACACCTTC. Translated, it gives CASSARTGADLGYTF. The chain combines TRBV9 with TRBJ1-2; 7 nucleotides align to TRBD1. CDR1 SGDLS and CDR2 YYNGEE come from the germline V gene. The V segment lost 3 bases and the J segment 8 bases; nucleotides outside the gene matches: 13. The CDR3 consists of 15 residues.

The chain combines TRBV20-1 with TRBJ2-1, with unresolved D. The CDR3 spans 16 residues. Germline assignment: CDR1 DFQATT and CDR2 SNEGSKA (reference sequence). V lost 0 bases, J lost 1 base, and 13 bases lay in between. DNA of the CDR3: TGCAGTGCTAGAGACGCTATTTGGGGATCCTACAATGAGCAGTTCTTC. As protein: CSARDAIWGSYNEQFF.

This clonotype was seen ten or more times. This chain uses TRBV12-3 or TRBV12-4 with TRBJ2-2; 8 bases line up with TRBD1. CDR3 size: 16 residues. The trim removed 5 bases at V and 7 bases at J, leaving 12 bases unmatched. CDR3 sequence reads: CASSLRDRGRIGELFF. As DNA, the CDR3 is TGTGCCAGCAGTCTCCGCGACAGGGGCCGGATCGGGGAGCTGTTTTTT.

The chain links TRBV10-3 to TRBJ2-7, with TRBD2 matching over 7 bases. The germline gives CDR1 ENHRY, CDR2 SYGVKD. The CDR3 runs to 15 residues. J was trimmed by 1 base and V by 4 bases; bases with no gene match: 7. The CDR3 DNA reads TGTGCCATCAGTGGTCAGGCGGGGGTTTCCTACGAGCAGTACTTC. It codes for CAISGQAGVSYEQYF.

This clonotype occurred a few times. The V and J genes are TRBV20-1 and TRBJ2-7; D remains ambiguous. Germline-derived CDR1 and CDR2 are DFQATT and SNEGSKA (reference sequence). Trimming pared 2 bases from V and 2 bases from J, leaving 10 bases between. This CDR3 contains 13 residues. The CDR3 nucleotides read TGCAGTGCTAGACGAAGATCCGCCTACGAGCAGTACTTC. Translation gives CSARRRSAYEQYF.

This chain links TRBV4-3 with TRBJ2-7; tentatively, D is TRBD1 (5 bases). CDR3 length: 15 amino acids. Germline assignment: CDR1 LGHNA and CDR2 YSLEER. V was cut by 3 bases and J by 5 bases, with 17 bases left in between. CDR3 residues: CASSQTGAGSHEQYF. The DNA of the CDR3 is TGCGCCAGCAGCCAGACCGGAGCAGGGTCCCACGAGCAGTACTTC.

V gene TRBV4-2 combines with J gene TRBJ2-7; 9 nucleotides line up with TRBD1. The CDR3 is made up of 15 amino acids. The germline CDR1 and CDR2 sequences are LGHNA and YNFKEQ. Trimming took 0 bases from V and 2 from J; bases not matched to a gene: 2. The CDR3 nucleotides read TGTGCCAGCAGCCAAGAGGGGACAGGGACCTACGAGCAGTACTTC. Translated, it gives CASSQEGTGTYEQYF.

The J gene is TRBJ2-3, the V gene TRBV12-3 or TRBV12-4; no clear D. This CDR3 comprises 13 residues. V dropped 7 bases and J dropped 2 bases, with 10 bases sitting between them. The CDR3, as DNA: TGTGCCAGCACCTCACAGCTCACAGATACGCAGTATTTT. This sequence encodes CASTSQLTDTQYF.

This clonotype was counted between two and nine times. This chain connects TRBV20-1 to TRBJ2-3; 8 bases align to TRBD2. Trimming cost V 6 bases and J 2 bases; bases outside gene matches: 4. From germline, CDR1 is DFQATT and CDR2 SNEGSKA (reference sequence). The CDR3 spans 13 residues. Here the CDR3 reads CSARREATDTQYF. CDR3 DNA sequence: TGCAGTGCCAGGCGGGAGGCCACAGATACGCAGTATTTT.

In this sample, this clonotype turned up many times. This sequence joins TRBV12-3 or TRBV12-4 and TRBJ1-1; D is perhaps TRBD1 (6 bases). Trimming took off 6 bases at V and 3 bases at J, with 14 bases between the two ends. The CDR3 totals 14 residues. CDR3 region: CASSVPPGDTEAFF. The CDR3 DNA is TGTGCCAGCAGCGTCCCTCCAGGGGACACTGAAGCTTTCTTT.

This chain links TRBV2 with TRBJ2-7; D gene unclear. The V gene's germline CDR1 is SNHLY and CDR2 FYNNEI. The CDR3 is 12 amino acids. The V end was cut by 5 bases, the J end by 7 bases, with 12 bases between. In nucleotides, the CDR3 is TGTGCCAGCAGTCGACCGGAATTGGAGCAGTACTTC. This translates into CASSRPELEQYF. Combining the CDR3 with reference TRBV2 and TRBJ2-7 gives the whole variable domain EPEVTQTPSHQVTQMGQEVILRCVPISNHLYFYWYRQILGQKVEFLVSFYNNEISEKSEIFDDQFSVERPDGSNFTLKIRSTKLEDSAMYFCASSRPELEQYFGPGTRLTVT.

This clonotype came up a few times. This chain joins TRBV5-1 and TRBJ2-2; 7 bases agree with TRBD1. Germline V CDR1 and CDR2: SGHRS, YFSETQ. Trimming removed 4 bases from V and 3 bases from J; junction bases left unmatched: 6. The CDR3 runs 15 residues. CDR3 loop: CASSLTGTDTGELFF. The CDR3 DNA sequence: TGCGCCAGCAGCCTAACAGGGACAGACACCGGGGAGCTGTTTTTT.

CDR3 loop: CASSIQGRRNYGYTF. The CDR3 DNA reads as TGTGCCAGTAGTATCCAGGGGAGGCGGAACTATGGCTACACCTTC. The chain is built from TRBV19 and TRBJ1-2; a possible D gene is TRBD1 (6 bases). Germline V gene data show CDR1 as LNHDA and CDR2 as SQIVND (reference sequence). This CDR3 has 15 amino acids. V lost 3 bases and J 2 bases, leaving 13 bases between the germline ends.

The genes are TRBV5-6 and TRBJ2-2; D is perhaps TRBD2 (6 bases). V gave up 5 bases and J gave up 6 bases, with 8 bases separating them. Germline values: CDR1 SGHDT, CDR2 YYEEEE. The CDR3 sequence is 12 residues long. CDR3 in amino acids: CASRWGAGELFF. The CDR3 region has the DNA TGTGCCAGCAGATGGGGGGCCGGGGAGCTGTTTTTT.

This sequence joins TRBV7-2 and TRBJ1-5, with 8 nucleotides matching TRBD1. The CDR3 contains 14 residues. Per germline, CDR1 SGHTA and CDR2 FQGNSA. V lost 5 bases, J lost 2 bases, and 2 bases stayed unmatched. The CDR3 protein is CASSPGGGNQPQHF. The CDR3 bases are TGTGCCAGCAGCCCAGGGGGCGGCAATCAGCCCCAGCATTTT.

This chain connects TRBV5-5 to TRBJ2-5; 7 nucleotides align to TRBD1. CDR1 and CDR2 from the germline V gene are SGHKS and YYEKEE (reference sequence). V lost 4 bases and J lost 3; bases outside the gene matches: 6. The CDR3 consists of 14 residues. Here the CDR3 DNA reads TGTGCCAGCAGCGAGACGACAGGGAAAGAGACCCAGTACTTC. Its protein product is CASSETTGKETQYF.

At least ten counts were recorded for this clonotype. V usage is TRBV20-1 and J usage is TRBJ2-7, with a tentative D call TRBD1 (6 bases). The CDR3 totals 12 residues. With 5 bases removed from V and 2 bases from J, the gap between germline ends came to 10 bases. The germline V gene has CDR1 DFQATT and CDR2 SNEGSKA (reference sequence). As DNA, the CDR3 is TGCAGTGCTTCTCGGGACACCTACGAGCAGTACTTC. Amino acids: CSASRDTYEQYF.

This clonotype was detected only a few times. This chain links TRBV3-1 with TRBJ2-7; TRBD1 matches 10 bases. Unmatched junction bases numbered 6, after V lost 2 bases and J lost 5 bases. This CDR3 is 15 amino acids long. Per the germline V gene, CDR1 is LGHDT and CDR2 is YNNKEL (reference sequence). The CDR3 loop reads CASSQQTGGIDEQYF. CDR3 coding DNA: TGTGCCAGCAGCCAACAGACAGGGGGCATCGACGAGCAGTACTTC.

The chain employs TRBV20-1 and TRBJ2-5; D is uncertain. Trimming removed 4 bases from V and 1 base from J, with 4 bases in between. This CDR3 contains 11 residues. Germline V lookup: CDR1 DFQATT, CDR2 SNEGSKA (reference sequence). The CDR3 DNA follows: TGCAGTGCTACCCGCCAAGAGACCCAGTACTTC. Encoded protein: CSATRQETQYF.

This clonotype was picked up a small number of times. This chain connects TRBV12-3 or TRBV12-4 to TRBJ1-3, with 8 bases lining up with TRBD1. CDR3 length: 15 amino acids. V shed 2 bases and J 8 bases; nucleotides not matched to a gene: 8. In DNA form, the CDR3 reads TGTGCCAGCAGTTTACCCCAGGGGGCGAACGACACCATATATTTT. It encodes CASSLPQGANDTIYF.

This clonotype was seen ten or more times. This chain uses TRBV29-1 with TRBJ2-1; 13 positions agree with TRBD2. Germline values: CDR1 SQVTM, CDR2 ANQGSEA. With 6 bases clipped from V and 8 bases from J, the junction kept 7 bases outside the gene matches. The CDR3 runs to 14 residues. CDR3 sequence (DNA): TGCAGCGTACTACTAGCGGGAGGGCCCTATGAGCAGTTCTTC. Translated, it gives CSVLLAGGPYEQFF.

The chain couples TRBV4-1 to TRBJ2-3; D might be TRBD1 (6 bases). CDR1 MGHRA and CDR2 YSYEKL come from the germline V gene. CDR3 length: 15 residues. Deletions cut 2 bases from V and 0 bases from J, with 9 bases between. CDR3 loop: CASSQRGSSTDTQYF. Written as DNA, the CDR3 is TGCGCCAGCAGCCAAAGGGGGTCTAGCACAGATACGCAGTATTTT.